A selection of T cell receptor beta chains follows, all from one sample in a study of control samples from healthy donors and cancer patients. Clones were read by immunoSEQ multiplex PCR, and TCRdb kept only the in-frame ones, dropping some. The profile shows roughly 59,000 clones, 80% to 95% of them singletons. Sequencing was done on a sample of PBMCs. All receptors derive from a man aged 35-49 years with colorectal cancer. CDR3s include the opening cysteine and the closing phenylalanine or tryptophan. D genes are given only for firm matches. Only part of the rows carry a size: once, few, many, or a class if the clone is expanded.

v_call: TRBV11-3
d_call: TRBD1
clone_size: -
j_call: TRBJ2-3
cdr3_aa: CASSLGGTGGKDTQYF
cdr3_nt: TGTGCCAGCAGCTTAGGAGGAACAGGGGGCAAAGATACGCAGTATTTT

v_call: TRBV3-1/TRBV3-2
d_call: -
clone_size: few
j_call: TRBJ1-3
cdr3_aa: CASSQADGRSGNTIYF
cdr3_nt: TGTGCCAGCAGCCAAGCCGACGGCCGCTCTGGAAACACCATATATTTT

v_call: TRBV19
d_call: TRBD2
clone_size: -
j_call: TRBJ2-2
cdr3_aa: CASSIPSGVNTGELFF
cdr3_nt: TGTGCCAGTAGTATTCCGAGCGGGGTGAACACCGGGGAGCTGTTTTTT

v_call: TRBV29-1
d_call: -
clone_size: -
j_call: TRBJ1-2
cdr3_aa: CSVERYGYTF
cdr3_nt: TGCAGCGTTGAACGCTATGGCTACACCTTC

v_call: TRBV15
d_call: -
clone_size: -
j_call: TRBJ1-3
cdr3_aa: CATSRDQGIAGNTIYF
cdr3_nt: TGTGCCACCAGCAGAGATCAGGGAATCGCTGGAAACACCATATATTTT

v_call: TRBV19
d_call: -
clone_size: -
j_call: TRBJ2-2
cdr3_aa: CASSDANTGELFF
cdr3_nt: TGTGCCAGTAGTGACGCGAACACCGGGGAGCTGTTTTTT

v_call: TRBV5-6
d_call: -
clone_size: -
j_call: TRBJ2-5
cdr3_aa: CASSVSIMAETQYF
cdr3_nt: TGTGCCAGCAGCGTCTCCATAATGGCGGAGACCCAGTACTTC

v_call: TRBV7-8
d_call: -
clone_size: -
j_call: TRBJ2-1
cdr3_aa: CASSQGHSEQFF
cdr3_nt: TGTGCCAGCAGCCAAGGACATAGTGAGCAGTTCTTC

v_call: TRBV3-1/TRBV3-2
d_call: TRBD2
clone_size: few
j_call: TRBJ2-1
cdr3_aa: CASSQGLAGGNSQYNEQFF
cdr3_nt: TGTGCCAGCAGCCAAGGCCTAGCGGGGGGTAACTCCCAATACAATGAGCAGTTCTTC

v_call: TRBV2
d_call: -
clone_size: -
j_call: TRBJ1-5
cdr3_aa: CASVPGGGPNQPQHF
cdr3_nt: TGTGCCAGCGTCCCGGGGGGGGGCCCAAATCAGCCCCAGCATTTT

v_call: TRBV2
d_call: TRBD1
clone_size: once
j_call: TRBJ1-1
cdr3_aa: CASRRQGAGHF
cdr3_nt: TGTGCCAGCAGGCGACAGGGGGCGGGTCACTTT

v_call: TRBV9
d_call: -
clone_size: -
j_call: TRBJ2-1
cdr3_aa: CASSVGRTYNEQFF
cdr3_nt: TGTGCCAGCAGCGTCGGAAGGACCTACAATGAGCAGTTCTTC

v_call: TRBV29-1
d_call: -
clone_size: -
j_call: TRBJ1-2
cdr3_aa: CSVEKGGIYGYTF
cdr3_nt: TGCAGCGTTGAAAAGGGCGGAATCTATGGCTACACCTTC

v_call: TRBV6-6
d_call: -
clone_size: -
j_call: TRBJ1-6
cdr3_aa: CASSLDSSYNSPLHF
cdr3_nt: TGTGCCAGCAGTTTGGACAGCTCCTATAATTCACCCCTCCACTTT

v_call: TRBV9
d_call: -
clone_size: once
j_call: TRBJ2-3
cdr3_aa: CASSVGAGFSTDTQYF
cdr3_nt: TGTGCCAGCAGCGTAGGTGCCGGGTTTAGCACAGATACGCAGTATTTT

v_call: TRBV7-2
d_call: -
clone_size: -
j_call: TRBJ2-2
cdr3_aa: CASSPPGHSNTGELFF
cdr3_nt: TGTGCCAGCAGCCCCCCGGGACATTCGAACACCGGGGAGCTGTTTTTT